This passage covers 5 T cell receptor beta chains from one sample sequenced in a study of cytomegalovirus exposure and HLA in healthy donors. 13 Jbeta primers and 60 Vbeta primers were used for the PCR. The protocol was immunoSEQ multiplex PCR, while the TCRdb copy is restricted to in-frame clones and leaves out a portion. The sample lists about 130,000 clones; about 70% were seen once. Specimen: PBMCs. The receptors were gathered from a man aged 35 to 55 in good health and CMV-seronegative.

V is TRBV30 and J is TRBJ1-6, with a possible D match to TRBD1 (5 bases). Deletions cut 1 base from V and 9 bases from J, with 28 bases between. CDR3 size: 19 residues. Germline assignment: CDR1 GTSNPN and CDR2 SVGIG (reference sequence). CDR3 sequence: CAWSAHRDFLKKGSSPLHF. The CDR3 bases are TGTGCCTGGAGTGCACACCGGGACTTTTTAAAAAAGGGGAGTTCACCCCTCCACTTT.

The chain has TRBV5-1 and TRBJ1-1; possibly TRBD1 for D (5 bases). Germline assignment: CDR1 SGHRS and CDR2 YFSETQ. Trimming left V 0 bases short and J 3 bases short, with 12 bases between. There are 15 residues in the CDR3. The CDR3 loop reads CASSLAGGGDTEAFF. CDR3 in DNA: TGCGCCAGCAGCTTGGCGGGGGGTGGGGACACTGAAGCTTTCTTT.

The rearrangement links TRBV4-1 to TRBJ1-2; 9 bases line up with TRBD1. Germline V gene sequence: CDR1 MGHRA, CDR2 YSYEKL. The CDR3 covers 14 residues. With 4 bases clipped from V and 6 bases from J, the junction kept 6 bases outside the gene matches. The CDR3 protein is CASSLGQGSDGYTF. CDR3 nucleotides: TGCGCCAGCAGCCTGGGACAGGGTTCGGATGGCTACACCTTC.

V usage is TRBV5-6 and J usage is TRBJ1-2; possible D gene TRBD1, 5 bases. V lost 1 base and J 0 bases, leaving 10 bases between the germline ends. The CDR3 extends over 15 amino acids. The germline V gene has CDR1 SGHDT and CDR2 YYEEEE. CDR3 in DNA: TGTGCCAGCAGCTTGTGGGGCAGAACTAACTATGGCTACACCTTC. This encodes CASSLWGRTNYGYTF.

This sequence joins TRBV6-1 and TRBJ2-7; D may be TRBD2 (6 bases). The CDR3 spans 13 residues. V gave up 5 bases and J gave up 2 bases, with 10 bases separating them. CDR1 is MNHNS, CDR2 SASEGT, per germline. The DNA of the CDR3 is TGTGCCAGCAGTCCGGGACTTACCTACGAGCAGTACTTC. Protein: CASSPGLTYEQYF.